This TCR beta chain was sequenced in a study of blood T cell repertoires in COVID-19 (dated by TCRdb to about 2020). At the level of the whole study: The collaborator samples originated in the United States, Italy and Spain and spanned the acute and convalescent phases of COVID-19. The material from the prospective study consisted of cDNA or gDNA derived from T cells, B-cell-depleted T cells, or PBMCs. Deeply sampled blood TCRbeta repertoires from subjects exposed to, actively infected with, or recovered from COVID-19 were included in the dataset. The repertoires were released in a freely available public database intended as a resource for research on the immune response to SARS-CoV-2. The samples were drawn from the first 160 participants of the ongoing ImmuneRACE study and from more than 1,000 subjects provided by 6 global collaborators. Nearly every sample came with metadata listing a de-identified subject ID, COVID-19 status, age in years and sex. HLA class I and class II types, where available, came from metadata supplied by the sample provider rather than from assay-based typing.

Whole blood was collected in K2EDTA tubes by collaborating institutions according to the institutions' own protocols. For TCRbeta analysis, collaborators shipped samples as frozen whole blood, isolated PBMCs, or DNA extracted from either of those sample types. On the study overall, not on this receptor specifically: How much clinical and demographic metadata was included differed by source and by participant, and the metadata was provided uncurated.

TCRbeta CDR3 regions were amplified from genomic DNA by means of the immunoSEQ Assay, a bias-controlled multiplex PCR. Turning to the authors' computational methods: Nucleated cell counts per sample were estimated from amplification of reference gene primers within the assay. Sequence reads were collapsed and filtered to measure the absolute abundance of every unique TCRbeta CDR3 rearrangement. Productive Simpson clonality was computed per sample as the square root of Simpson's diversity index over productive rearrangements. TCRdb's version of the immuneACCESS table is confined to in-frame rearrangements and falls short of the full clone set. An unresolved V gene accounts for under half of the shortfall where checked; the remainder is of unknown origin. V, J and clone size reflect that table, while D and trimming were determined from the DNA. Within this sample are just over 300,000 clones, with approximately 86% of them counted one time only. The ten largest clones add up to roughly 2.3% of the sample.

Comments on this clone: There is no known antigen for this receptor. The sample holds no much larger clone one base away, and base qualities are not on file.

CDR1 is given as SNHLY and CDR2 as FYNNEI, both from the germline V gene. Inclusive of the bounding cysteine and phenylalanine, the CDR3 is 14 residues long. Only the CDR3 part of the read is kept: 42 bases, read in frame from the first base. Trimming takes 4 bases off V and 6 bases off J; junction bases not matched to a gene: 3. The sequencing input was peripheral blood. In this chain, TRBV2 is recombined with TRBJ2-3, with 11 bases matching TRBD2. This receptor was obtained from a man aged 18 to 29 with active or convalescent COVID-19. The DNA reads as follows: TGTGCCAGCAGTGTTGCTAGCGGGGGGGATACGCAGTATTTT. Translation gives CASSVASGGDTQYF.